The 5 T cell receptor beta chains below were found in one sample sequenced in a study of OX40 agonist ivuxolimab in advanced cancers. Repertoires were generated with immunoSEQ multiplex PCR, while TCRdb's copy carries only in-frame clones and drops some. The sample lists some 40,000 clones; around 90% were seen once. The sample in question was CD4+ or CD8+ T cells sorted from blood, obtained in a trial of the OX40 agonist ivuxolimab. These TCRs come from an adult with an advanced solid tumor such as melanoma, head and neck, liver or kidney cancer.

The chain recombines TRBV9 with TRBJ2-5, with a weak D call TRBD2 (7 bases). The V gene's germline CDR1 is SGDLS and CDR2 YYNGEE. The CDR3 runs 14 residues. Trimming cost V 4 bases and J 4 bases, with 14 bases left between them. The CDR3 loop is CASSPEGGGETQYF. The CDR3 coding sequence is TGTGCCAGCAGCCCGGAAGGGGGGGGAGAGACCCAGTACTTC.

V and J are TRBV5-1 and TRBJ2-6; 7 positions match TRBD1. Germline values: CDR1 SGHRS, CDR2 YFSETQ. The CDR3 is 18 amino acids. V shed 2 bases, J shed 3 bases, and the junction held 11 bases outside the gene matches. The CDR3 loop is CASSFGDRALGGANVLTF. DNA of the CDR3: TGCGCCAGCAGCTTTGGAGACAGGGCTTTAGGTGGGGCCAACGTCCTGACTTTC.

This chain links TRBV5-5 with TRBJ1-2, with a tentative D call TRBD1 (5 bases). This CDR3 has 14 residues. Germline loops: CDR1 SGHKS, CDR2 YYEKEE (reference sequence). Trimming pared 4 bases from V and 0 bases from J, leaving 10 bases between. The CDR3: CASSHRQPNYGYTF. The CDR3 DNA is TGTGCCAGCAGCCACAGACAGCCTAACTATGGCTACACCTTC.

The CDR3 DNA reads TGTGCCAGTAGCCTATTGGGGAGCGGGAGGGCCGGTGAGCAGTTCTTC. This gives the protein CASSLLGSGRAGEQFF. V is TRBV19 and J is TRBJ2-1; 10 bases are a match to TRBD2. Germline-derived CDR1 and CDR2 are LNHDA and SQIVND (reference sequence). J was trimmed by 9 bases and V by 6 bases; bases with no gene match: 14. The CDR3 sequence is 16 residues long.

This clone appeared once. The V gene is TRBV7-9, the J gene TRBJ2-3, with D perhaps TRBD2 (6 bases). The CDR3 is 15 amino acids. Germline CDR1 and CDR2: SEHNR and FQNEAQ (reference sequence). Trimming stripped 3 bases from V and 2 bases from J, with 12 bases between. DNA for the CDR3: TGTGCCAGCAGCTTTTCACTAGCCCCCACAGATACGCAGTATTTT. Its protein product is CASSFSLAPTDTQYF.